The clone carrying this T cell receptor (beta chain) was seen repeatedly, ten times or more. Antigen unknown. This record comes from a study of T cells after yellow fever vaccination. Study context: Fractions of low cell number were prepared using SMART-Seq v4 Ultra Low Input. General study results and limits: A large majority of primary-vaccination clones showed up again after the booster (about 96% CD4, around 85% CD8). The study found a weaker secondary response that peaked faster, day 5 versus 15.

The CDR3 is 18 amino acids. V gave up 1 base and J gave up 4 bases, with 22 bases separating them. CDR1 is SGHDT, CDR2 YYEEEE, per germline. Template-switching 5'RACE yielded the TCR cDNA; a universal primer site and UMIs were added in the process. TCRdb re-called the 5' RACE reads through MiXCR, storing one row per CDR3 protein. The data hold approximately 70,000 distinct CDR3 sequences, with 7.3% observed a single time. The sequence was collected from a man between 18 and 35 years old who received the YFV17D yellow fever vaccine. The chain combines TRBV5-6 with TRBJ2-3; D may be TRBD1 (6 bases). The sample here was CD8+ T cells sorted from PBMCs, taken less than 11 days after the first yellow fever vaccination. CDR3 loop: CASSLYLGRGQFSDTQYF. In DNA, the CDR3 is TGTGCCAGCAGCTTGTATCTGGGCCGGGGACAATTTTCAGATACGCAGTATTTT.